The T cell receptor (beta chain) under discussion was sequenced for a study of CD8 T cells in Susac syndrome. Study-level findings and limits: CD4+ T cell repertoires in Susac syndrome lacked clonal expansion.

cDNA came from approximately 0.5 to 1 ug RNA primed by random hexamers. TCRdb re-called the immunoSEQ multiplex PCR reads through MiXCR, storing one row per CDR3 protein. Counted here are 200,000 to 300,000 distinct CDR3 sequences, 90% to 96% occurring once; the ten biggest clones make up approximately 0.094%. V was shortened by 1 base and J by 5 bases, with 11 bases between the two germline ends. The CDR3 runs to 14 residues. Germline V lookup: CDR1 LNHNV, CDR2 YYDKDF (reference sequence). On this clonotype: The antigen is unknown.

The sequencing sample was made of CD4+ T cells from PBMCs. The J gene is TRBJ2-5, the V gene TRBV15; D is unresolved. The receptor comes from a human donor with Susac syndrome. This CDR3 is CATSRGATIETQYF. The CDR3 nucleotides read TGTGCCACCAGCAGAGGGGCTACCATCGAGACCCAGTACTTC.